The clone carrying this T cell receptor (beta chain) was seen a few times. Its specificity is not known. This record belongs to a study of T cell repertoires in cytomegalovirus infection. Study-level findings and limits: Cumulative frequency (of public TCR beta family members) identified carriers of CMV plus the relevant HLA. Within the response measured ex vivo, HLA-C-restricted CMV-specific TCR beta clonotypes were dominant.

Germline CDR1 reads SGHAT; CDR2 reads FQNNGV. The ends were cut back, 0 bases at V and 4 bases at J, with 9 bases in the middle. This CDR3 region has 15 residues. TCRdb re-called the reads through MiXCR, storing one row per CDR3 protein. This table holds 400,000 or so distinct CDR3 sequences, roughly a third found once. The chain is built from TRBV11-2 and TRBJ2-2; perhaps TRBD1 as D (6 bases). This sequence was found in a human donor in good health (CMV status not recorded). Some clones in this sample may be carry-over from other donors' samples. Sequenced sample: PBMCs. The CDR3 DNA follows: TGTGCCAGCAGCTTAGATCCAGGGGTCACCGGGGAGCTGTTTTTT. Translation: CASSLDPGVTGELFF.